In this sample, the clone carrying this T cell receptor (beta chain) turned up a few times. This sample is part of a study of human T cells and chemical hapten exposure. Study overall: Throughout a study of approximately 5 months, patients underwent weekly scalp administration of diphenylcyclopropenone doses. Variation in per-sample TCR yields came mainly from small pooled library volume differences.

TCRdb re-analysed the RACE reads in MiXCR, keeping a single row per CDR3 protein. The sample carries 99,000 or so distinct CDR3 sequences, less than 45% recorded once. The germline V gene has CDR1 SGHDN and CDR2 FVKESK. The CDR3 loop spans 15 amino acids. J lost 8 bases, V lost 8 bases, and 16 bases had no gene match. Sample time point: patch test 3, about 24 weeks after DPC sensitization. Described treatment: therapeutic diphenylcyclopropenone sensitization with weekly scalp DPC. This chain joins TRBV14 and TRBJ1-2, with 8 nucleotides matching TRBD1. Sequenced material: whole blood, taken in connection with sensitization to the hapten diphenylcyclopropenone (DPC). The source of this sequence is a man aged 35 to 55 with alopecia areata. Some clones in this sample may be carry-over from other donors' samples. The chain's CDR3 is CASAPTGEDVYGYTF. The CDR3 nucleotides are TGTGCCAGCGCTCCGACAGGGGAGGATGTATACGGCTACACCTTC.